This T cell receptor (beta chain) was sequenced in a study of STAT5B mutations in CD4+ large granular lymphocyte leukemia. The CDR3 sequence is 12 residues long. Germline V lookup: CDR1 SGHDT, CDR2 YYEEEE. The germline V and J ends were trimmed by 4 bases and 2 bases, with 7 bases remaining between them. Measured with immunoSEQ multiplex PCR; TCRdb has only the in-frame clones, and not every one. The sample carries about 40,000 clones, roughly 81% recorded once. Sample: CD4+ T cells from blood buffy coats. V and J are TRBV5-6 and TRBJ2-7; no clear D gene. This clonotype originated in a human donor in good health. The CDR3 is CASSRETYEQYF. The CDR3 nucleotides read TGTGCCAGCAGCCGAGAAACCTACGAGCAGTACTTC.